One and the same sample provided the 24 T cell receptor beta chains below, sequenced in a study of intratumoral heterogeneity in liver cancer. Libraries were made using the immunoSEQ multiplex PCR assay. TCRdb mirrors the immuneACCESS table, restricted to in-frame sequences. Some clones are absent from its copies; in checked studies, under half trace to an unresolved V gene, and the reason for the others is unknown. Here the sample has several thousand clones; approximately 71% occur a single time. Of the sample, about 39% falls within the top ten clones. Samples labelled H came from distinct, geographically separated regions of the hepatocellular carcinoma nodule. Material: tumor tissue, obtained before any cancer treatment. The source of these receptors is a woman between 65 and 79 years old with hepatocellular carcinoma.

The chain combines TRBV6-4 with TRBJ2-3; 12 positions agree with TRBD2. The germline V gene encodes CDR1 MRHNA and CDR2 SNTAGT. J gave up 9 bases and V 6 bases, and 10 bases lay outside the gene matches. The CDR3 is 15 amino acids. In DNA, the CDR3 is TGTGCCAGCAGCCAGACTAGCGGGAGATCCGTCACGCAGTATTTT. It codes for CASSQTSGRSVTQYF.

The rearrangement uses TRBV5-8 and TRBJ1-1; 8 bases line up with TRBD1. Germline assignment: CDR1 SGHTS and CDR2 YDEGEE. V gave up 3 bases and J gave up 5 bases; unmatched junction bases: 3. The CDR3 consists of 13 residues. Here the CDR3 DNA reads TGTGCCAGCAGCTCGGACAGGGCGACTGAAGCTTTCTTT. Amino acids: CASSSDRATEAFF.

The chain uses TRBV30 and TRBJ1-1; no clear D. The germline V gene has CDR1 GTSNPN and CDR2 SVGIG (reference sequence). The CDR3 extends over 12 amino acids. V was pared by 2 bases and J by 7 bases, with 11 bases between. This chain's CDR3 is CAWSLERNEAFF. The CDR3 DNA reads TGTGCCTGGAGTTTGGAGAGGAATGAAGCTTTCTTT.

This clone was seen a few times. The rearrangement joins TRBV9 to TRBJ2-7, with 10 bases fitting TRBD1. J gave up 10 bases and V 4 bases, and 8 bases lay outside the gene matches. CDR3 length equals 13 residues. CDR1 and CDR2 from the germline V gene are SGDLS and YYNGEE. The CDR3 loop reads CASSSGQGGPQYF. In DNA, the CDR3 is TGTGCCAGCAGCAGCGGACAGGGGGGTCCCCAGTACTTC.

V gene TRBV6-5 combines with J gene TRBJ1-1, with D hard to call. CDR1 and CDR2 (germline): MNHEY, SVGAGI. This CDR3 contains 13 residues. Trimming removed 4 bases at V and 0 bases at J, with 6 bases between. CDR3 in amino acids: CASSSVVNTEAFF. The CDR3 bases are TGTGCCAGCAGTTCCGTGGTGAACACTGAAGCTTTCTTT.

The rearrangement joins TRBV6-5 to TRBJ2-1, with 11 bases that match TRBD2. The junction had 3 bases not matched to a gene; V was cut back by 6 bases and J by 2 bases. CDR3 size: 15 residues. Germline lookup yields CDR1 MNHEY and CDR2 SVGAGI. CDR3 sequence reads: CASRRLAGTYNEQFF. The CDR3 DNA reads as TGTGCCAGCAGGCGACTAGCGGGGACCTACAATGAGCAGTTCTTC.

The chain uses TRBV25-1 and TRBJ2-7; 8 bases map to TRBD2. The CDR3 is 14 amino acids. V lost 5 bases to trimming and J lost 5 bases; unmatched junction nucleotides: 8. Germline CDR1 is MGHDK and CDR2 is SYGVNS. The CDR3 coding sequence is TGTGCCAGCAGTTCCCAAATAGCGGGGAACGAGCAGTACTTC. Its protein product is CASSSQIAGNEQYF.

This clone came up a few times. This chain connects TRBV7-2 to TRBJ2-5, with a weak D call TRBD1 (6 bases). Germline CDR1 reads SGHTA; CDR2 reads FQGNSA. The CDR3 extends over 14 amino acids. V shed 3 bases and J shed 4 bases, with 12 bases lying between them. CDR3: CASSFGGGGETQYF. The CDR3, as DNA: TGTGCCAGCAGCTTTGGGGGCGGAGGAGAGACCCAGTACTTC.

Only a few counts were recorded for this clone. This chain joins TRBV24-1 and TRBJ1-1, with no clear D. Germline V CDR1 and CDR2: KGHDR, SFDVKD. The CDR3 spans 17 residues. V gave up 5 bases and J gave up 0 bases, with 18 bases separating them. The CDR3 nucleotides read TGTGCCACCAGTGTCCCGATATGGAGCGGGTTGAACACTGAAGCTTTCTTT. Encoded protein: CATSVPIWSGLNTEAFF.

This clone rates as medium-sized. This chain connects TRBV19 to TRBJ2-3; D unclear. The germline V gene has CDR1 LNHDA and CDR2 SQIVND (reference sequence). The CDR3 loop spans 13 amino acids. V gave up 5 bases and J gave up 6 bases, with 12 bases separating them. CDR3 loop: CASSEGKADTQYF. CDR3 in DNA: TGTGCCAGTAGTGAAGGGAAGGCGGATACGCAGTATTTT.

This clone came up a few times. V and J are TRBV5-1 and TRBJ1-2; D might be TRBD1 (5 bases). Trimming cost V 0 bases and J 5 bases, with 11 bases left between them. The CDR3 loop spans 14 amino acids. CDR1 is SGHRS, CDR2 YFSETQ, per germline. The CDR3 nucleotides are TGCGCCAGCAGCTTGGCCACGGGGGATTATGGCTACACCTTC. Translating gives CASSLATGDYGYTF.

The genes are TRBV6-6 and TRBJ2-5; D is perhaps TRBD1 (5 bases). V was pared by 9 bases and J by 2 bases, with 13 bases between. Germline V CDR1 and CDR2: MNHNY, SVGAGI (reference sequence). The CDR3 extends over 13 amino acids. The CDR3 DNA reads as TGTGCCAGTCGACTTGACAGTCAAGAGACCCAGTACTTC. Translated: CASRLDSQETQYF.

V is TRBV7-8 and J is TRBJ2-7; TRBD1 matches at 8 bases. The germline V gene encodes CDR1 SGHVS and CDR2 FQNEAQ. The CDR3 totals 15 residues. V shed 1 base, J shed 2 bases, and the junction held 4 bases outside the gene matches. The CDR3 loop reads CASSLGAGGAYEQYF. The CDR3 DNA sequence: TGTGCCAGCAGCTTAGGGGCAGGGGGCGCCTACGAGCAGTACTTC.

J is TRBJ2-1 and V is TRBV9, with 10 bases identical to TRBD1. The germline CDR1 and CDR2 sequences are SGDLS and YYNGEE. The CDR3 runs 19 residues. Trimming took 2 bases from V and 8 from J; bases not matched to a gene: 19. The CDR3 DNA sequence: TGTGCCAGCAGCGTGGATGGACGGAGTGGGACAGGGGCCGGGTATGAGCAGTTCTTC. Protein product: CASSVDGRSGTGAGYEQFF.

The genes are TRBV5-1 and TRBJ1-1; D possibly corresponds to TRBD1 (5 bases). This CDR3 contains 15 residues. The V gene's germline CDR1 is SGHRS and CDR2 YFSETQ. V was trimmed by 4 bases and J by 4 bases, leaving 17 bases between them. This chain's CDR3 is CASSPGTSLGTEAFF. The DNA of the CDR3 is TGCGCCAGCAGCCCCGGGACTTCTTTGGGCACTGAAGCTTTCTTT.

The chain uses TRBV6-6 and TRBJ2-7, with D perhaps TRBD1 or TRBD2 (5 bases each). Per germline, CDR1 MNHNY and CDR2 SVGAGI (reference sequence). This CDR3 region has 14 residues. V lost 5 bases to trimming and J lost 5 bases, with 16 bases between them. CDR3 region: CASSTGTLGNEQYF. DNA of the CDR3: TGTGCCAGCAGTACCGGGACCCTGGGGAACGAGCAGTACTTC.

In nucleotides, the CDR3 is TGTGCCAGCAGTTCCGGACTCAACGAGCAGTACTTC. Translating it yields CASSSGLNEQYF. The rearrangement uses TRBV27 and TRBJ2-7, with D maybe TRBD2 (5 bases). Per the germline V gene, CDR1 is MNHEY and CDR2 is SMNVEV (reference sequence). Trimming took 4 bases from V and 5 from J, leaving 9 bases between them. The CDR3 is 12 residues long.

This clone has a single count. This chain joins TRBV5-1 and TRBJ2-1; 8 nucleotides line up with TRBD2. CDR3 length equals 15 residues. J gave up 5 bases and V 3 bases, and 7 bases lay outside the gene matches. Germline loops: CDR1 SGHRS, CDR2 YFSETQ. Written as DNA, the CDR3 is TGCGCCAGCAGCTATGGCGGGAGGAATCACAATGAGCAGTTCTTC. It encodes CASSYGGRNHNEQFF.

The chain recombines TRBV15 with TRBJ1-6; D is uncertain. Per the germline V gene, CDR1 is LNHNV and CDR2 is YYDKDF (reference sequence). Trimming cost V 1 base and J 9 bases, with 19 bases left between them. The CDR3 totals 17 residues. The CDR3 DNA sequence: TGTGCCACCAGCAGAGGTGCGCTTGTGGGCGTCCCTTCACCCCTCCACTTT. It encodes CATSRGALVGVPSPLHF. The full variable domain, in which reference TRBV15 and TRBJ1-6 provide the parts outside the CDR3, is DAMVIQNPRYQVTQFGKPVTLSCSQTLNHNVMYWYQQKSSQAPKLLFHYYDKDFNNEADTPDNFQSRRPNTSFCFLDIRSPGLGDTAMYLCATSRGALVGVPSPLHFGNGTRLTVT.

The genes are TRBV4-1 and TRBJ2-1, with D perhaps matching TRBD1 (6 bases). From germline, CDR1 is MGHRA and CDR2 YSYEKL. This CDR3 has 14 residues. Trimming pared 0 bases from V and 7 bases from J, leaving 10 bases between. The CDR3 DNA reads as TGCGCCAGCAGCCAAGATTACAGGGCTAATGAGCAGTTCTTC. Translated, it gives CASSQDYRANEQFF.

This chain links TRBV5-6 with TRBJ2-3, with D tentatively TRBD1 (6 bases). The CDR3 consists of 13 residues. V was pared by 4 bases and J by 2 bases, with 8 bases between. Germline V gene sequence: CDR1 SGHDT, CDR2 YYEEEE. The CDR3 spells CASSRDNTDTQYF. In DNA form, the CDR3 reads TGTGCCAGCAGCCGGGACAACACAGATACGCAGTATTTT.

The chain links TRBV15 to TRBJ2-5; TRBD2 matches 11 bases. Germline V gives CDR1 LNHNV, CDR2 YYDKDF (reference sequence). CDR3 size: 16 residues. With 5 bases clipped from V and 7 bases from J, the junction kept 12 bases outside the gene matches. The CDR3 is CATSASSLAGGRTQYF. The DNA of the CDR3 is TGTGCCACCAGCGCAAGTTCCCTAGCGGGAGGCAGGACCCAGTACTTC.

This clone is termed medium-sized. CDR3 amino acids: CASSFVVRVTGANVLTF. The DNA for the CDR3 is TGTGCCAGCAGTTTTGTAGTCAGGGTGACTGGGGCCAACGTCCTGACTTTC. This sequence joins TRBV28 and TRBJ2-6, with D possibly TRBD1 on 5 matching bases. The CDR3 is 17 residues long. V dropped 3 bases and J dropped 2 bases, with 14 bases sitting between them. The germline V gene encodes CDR1 MDHEN and CDR2 SYDVKM.

By sample share, this clone is hyperexpanded. The chain is built from TRBV3-1 (or the pseudogene TRBV3-2) and TRBJ2-7; TRBD2 agrees at 10 bases. Germline V gene lookup returns CDR1 LGHDT and CDR2 YNNKEL (reference sequence). The ends lost 0 bases at V and 3 bases at J; junction bases unmatched: 2. The CDR3 runs 15 residues. DNA of the CDR3: TGTGCCAGCAGCCAAGACCCTAGCGGGGGCTACGAGCAGTACTTC. This gives the protein CASSQDPSGGYEQYF.